These T cell receptor beta chains were read from a single sample in a study of T cells after yellow fever vaccination. TCRdb analysed the 5' RACE reads with MiXCR anew, one entry per CDR3 protein. The table shows fewer than 350,000 distinct CDR3 sequences, with 8.7% occurring only once. The material sequenced was PBMCs, taken on the day of the first yellow fever vaccination. These receptors all stem from a man between 18 and 29 years old who received the YFV17D yellow fever vaccine. Both conserved end residues are trimmed from each CDR3. A D gene is named only where the DNA matches it firmly.

J: TRBJ2-7; D: .; V: TRBV12-3/TRBV12-4; CDR3: ASSPTGFTYEQY
J: TRBJ2-3; D: .; V: TRBV20-1; CDR3: SANPDTQY
J: TRBJ2-2; D: .; V: TRBV11-1; CDR3: ASSLFRQDGELF
J: TRBJ1-2; D: .; V: TRBV6-1; CDR3: ASSELSKGGYT
J: TRBJ1-2; D: TRBD1; V: TRBV27; CDR3: ASSFYRDRVGYT
J: TRBJ2-1; D: TRBD2; V: TRBV6-6; CDR3: ASLAGGASYNEQF
J: TRBJ2-3; D: .; V: TRBV29-1; CDR3: SVERAASTDTQY
J: TRBJ1-5; D: .; V: TRBV4-3; CDR3: ASSQDREGGGQPQH
J: TRBJ2-1; D: TRBD1; V: TRBV19; CDR3: ASRDRETEQF
J: TRBJ1-5; D: TRBD1; V: TRBV3-1; CDR3: ASSQGRGLGAYQPQH
J: TRBJ2-1; D: TRBD2; V: TRBV7-2; CDR3: ASSLVRTSQNEQF
J: TRBJ1-6; D: .; V: TRBV13; CDR3: ASSTRSAGSSPLH
J: TRBJ1-3; D: .; V: TRBV20-1; CDR3: SAKTGNTIY
J: TRBJ2-5; D: .; V: TRBV5-1; CDR3: ASTLGNQETQY
J: TRBJ1-4; D: .; V: TRBV5-1; CDR3: ASKTGLNEKLF
J: TRBJ2-5; D: .; V: TRBV7-2; CDR3: ASSQGLFSQETQY
J: TRBJ2-3; D: TRBD2; V: TRBV12-3/TRBV12-4; CDR3: ASSSSSGGGVTDTQY
J: TRBJ2-3; D: TRBD2; V: TRBV3-1; CDR3: ASGAGRTDTQY
J: TRBJ2-5; D: .; V: TRBV7-2; CDR3: ASTSGQKETQY
J: TRBJ2-1; D: .; V: TRBV11-2; CDR3: ASRDIGEQF
J: TRBJ1-2; D: TRBD1; V: TRBV15; CDR3: ATSREGTAKNYGYT
J: TRBJ1-5; D: .; V: TRBV7-8; CDR3: ASSSIREGGVQPQH
J: TRBJ2-1; D: .; V: TRBV20-1; CDR3: SAGGGGNYNEQF
J: TRBJ2-2; D: .; V: TRBV12-3/TRBV12-4; CDR3: ASRLRGSNTGELF
J: TRBJ1-6; D: TRBD1; V: TRBV4-1; CDR3: ASSQVSDRRYNSPLH
J: TRBJ1-1; D: .; V: TRBV11-2; CDR3: ASSFLSLARGYDTEAF
J: TRBJ2-1; D: .; V: TRBV5-1; CDR3: ASSFNPSSDPDEQF
J: TRBJ1-5; D: .; V: TRBV7-9; CDR3: ASTLSGSNQPQH
J: TRBJ2-4; D: .; V: TRBV29-1; CDR3: SVQDWRDIQY
J: TRBJ2-5; D: .; V: TRBV7-3; CDR3: ASSFGGGETQY
J: TRBJ1-1; D: .; V: TRBV6-2/TRBV6-3; CDR3: ASSSAFGAGKFPTEAF
J: TRBJ1-1; D: TRBD1; V: TRBV7-2; CDR3: ASSPSTGYTEAF
J: TRBJ2-2; D: .; V: TRBV5-4; CDR3: ASSSTLGGELF
J: TRBJ2-1; D: .; V: TRBV29-1; CDR3: SVVSLWQEAYNEQF
J: TRBJ2-2; D: .; V: TRBV30; CDR3: AWSRGLGTGELF
J: TRBJ2-4; D: TRBD2; V: TRBV6-5; CDR3: ASSYRPSSGGHGNIQY
J: TRBJ2-1; D: TRBD1; V: TRBV7-9; CDR3: ASSFTGQVLGEQF
J: TRBJ1-4; D: TRBD1; V: TRBV6-1; CDR3: ASSDPLGTGAEKLF
J: TRBJ2-1; D: TRBD2; V: TRBV28; CDR3: ASSLFHAGGLYNEQF
J: TRBJ2-2; D: TRBD1; V: TRBV20-1; CDR3: SARDRVGTGVTGELF
J: TRBJ1-5; D: TRBD1; V: TRBV12-3/TRBV12-4; CDR3: ASGWDRDNQPQH
J: TRBJ2-1; D: .; V: TRBV10-3; CDR3: AISDEGGPYNEQF
J: TRBJ2-1; D: TRBD2; V: TRBV12-3/TRBV12-4; CDR3: AFSFLLSLASGGNEQF
J: TRBJ2-7; D: .; V: TRBV4-2; CDR3: ASSQGGGKSYEQY
J: TRBJ2-2; D: TRBD1; V: TRBV7-6; CDR3: ASSFGQGAHGELF
J: TRBJ2-5; D: .; V: TRBV7-8; CDR3: ASSLLGPGDQETQY
J: TRBJ2-3; D: TRBD1; V: TRBV7-3; CDR3: ASGWTGQPDTQY
J: TRBJ2-5; D: .; V: TRBV7-3; CDR3: ASSLNSGGAQY
J: TRBJ2-3; D: TRBD2; V: TRBV5-1; CDR3: ASSFNGGVGDTQY
J: TRBJ2-1; D: .; V: TRBV18; CDR3: ASSIQGNGNEQF
J: TRBJ2-5; D: TRBD2; V: TRBV24-1; CDR3: ATSDWGGSGGPQETQY
J: TRBJ1-2; D: .; V: TRBV29-1; CDR3: SAPSLPYGYT